These 29 T cell receptor beta chains were sequenced from one sample in a study. TCRdb called the 5' RACE reads again in MiXCR, with one record for every CDR3 protein. The sample has 52,000 or so distinct CDR3 sequences; more than 20% are singletons. Treg sorting used a CD4+CD25+CD127-/low gate. The specimen was tumor-infiltrating Tregs sorted from the breast tumor. These receptors originate from a female donor with breast cancer.

This clonotype was recorded many times. The chain recombines TRBV7-8 with TRBJ1-2, with D uncertain. Germline lookup yields CDR1 SGHVS and CDR2 FQNEAQ. Trimming cost V 5 bases and J 3 bases, with 10 bases left between them. CDR3 size: 13 residues. The CDR3, as DNA: TGTGCCAGCAGCATCATTACAGACTATGGCTACACCTTC. Translating gives CASSIITDYGYTF.

The rearrangement links TRBV28 to TRBJ1-1, with TRBD1 matching over 8 bases. Per germline, CDR1 MDHEN and CDR2 SYDVKM. V shed 2 bases, J shed 9 bases, and the junction held 2 bases outside the gene matches. This CDR3 contains 12 residues. CDR3 bases: TGTGCCAGCAGTTTACAGGGGGCGCAAGCTTTCTTT. Translated: CASSLQGAQAFF.

The rearrangement uses TRBV14 and TRBJ2-3, with 9 bases that match TRBD1. The CDR3 covers 15 residues. V trimming: 6 bases; J trimming: 6 bases; junction bases outside the gene matches: 10. Germline lookup yields CDR1 SGHDN and CDR2 FVKESK. The CDR3: CASSHHRGQRDTQYF. CDR3 in DNA: TGTGCCAGCAGTCATCACAGGGGGCAACGTGATACGCAGTATTTT.

This clonotype was counted many times. The chain combines TRBV5-1 with TRBJ2-1; TRBD1 matches at 10 bases. Germline V gene data show CDR1 as SGHRS and CDR2 as YFSETQ. The CDR3 consists of 15 residues. V was pared by 5 bases and J by 8 bases, with 10 bases of the junction left unmatched. Written as DNA, the CDR3 is TGCGCCAGCAGACCGGCCGGGACAGGGGACCATGAGCAGTTCTTC. This encodes CASRPAGTGDHEQFF. The whole variable domain, filled in from reference TRBV5-1 and TRBJ2-1, reads KAGVTQTPRYLIKTRGQQVTLSCSPISGHRSVSWYQQTPGQGLQFLFEYFSETQRNKGNFPGRFSGRQFSNSRSEMNVSTLELGDSALYLCASRPAGTGDHEQFFGPGTRLTVL.

This clonotype was seen just once. Germline and junction disagree at one end, which may indicate a read error. This rearrangement joins TRBV5-7 to TRBJ1-2; 9 bases fit TRBD1. TRBV5-7 is annotated as an ORF whose role is uncertain. The CDR3 consists of 13 residues. CDR3 in amino acids: CSSSLDRGSGYTF. DNA of the CDR3: TGTTCCAGCAGCTTGGACAGGGGAAGTGGCTACACCTTC.

This clonotype was counted only a few times. The rearrangement links TRBV20-1 to TRBJ2-4, with 9 bases aligning to TRBD2. CDR1 DFQATT and CDR2 SNEGSKA come from the germline V gene (reference sequence). CDR3 length: 15 residues. V trimming: 0 bases; J trimming: 7 bases; junction bases outside the gene matches: 7. This chain's CDR3 is CSARDLAGNINIQYF. CDR3 nucleotide sequence: TGCAGTGCTAGAGATCTAGCGGGGAACATCAACATTCAGTACTTC.

The V gene is TRBV4-1, the J gene TRBJ2-3, with D unresolved. Germline CDR1 MGHRA, CDR2 YSYEKL. CDR3 length: 14 amino acids. Trimming removed 2 bases from V and 2 bases from J, with 8 bases in between. The CDR3 DNA reads TGCGCCAGCAGCCAAAAGCTCGACACAGATACGCAGTATTTT. Its translation is CASSQKLDTDTQYF.

There are many counts of this clonotype. The chain combines TRBV6-2 or TRBV6-3 with TRBJ1-2; D is perhaps TRBD1 (6 bases). V lost 6 bases and J lost 7, with 12 bases in between. Germline CDR1 and CDR2: MNHEY and SVGEGT. The CDR3 contains 12 residues. In DNA form, the CDR3 reads TGTGCCAGCAGCAAAGGGGGAGGTGGCTACACCTTC. As protein: CASSKGGGGYTF.

The CDR3 DNA is TGTGCCAGCAGTAGCGGAGTAGGGAATGAGCAGTTCTTC. It translates to CASSSGVGNEQFF. The rearrangement uses TRBV2 and TRBJ2-1; D is perhaps TRBD2 (5 bases). The CDR3 length is 13 residues. Per the germline V gene, CDR1 is SNHLY and CDR2 is FYNNEI. With 5 bases removed from V and 7 bases from J, the gap between germline ends came to 12 bases.

The chain has TRBV24-1 and TRBJ2-4; no clear D. The germline V and J ends were trimmed by 3 bases and 12 bases, with 14 bases remaining between them. The CDR3 has 13 residues. CDR1 KGHDR and CDR2 SFDVKD come from the germline V gene. CDR3 DNA: TGTGCCACCAGTGATCCCATTATGAATACTCAGTACTTC. Translating it yields CATSDPIMNTQYF.

V gene TRBV6-5 combines with J gene TRBJ1-1; no definite D call. Germline CDR1 MNHEY, CDR2 SVGAGI. Trimming removed 0 bases at V and 1 base at J, with 6 bases between. CDR3 size: 14 residues. The CDR3 loop is CASSYSKRNTEAFF. CDR3 sequence (DNA): TGTGCCAGCAGTTACTCGAAAAGGAACACTGAAGCTTTCTTT.

This clonotype has only a few counts. The CDR3 reads CASSSTSGVRTQYF. DNA of the CDR3: TGTGCCAGCAGCTCGACTAGCGGAGTAAGGACCCAGTACTTC. The genes are TRBV28 and TRBJ2-5; TRBD2 agrees at 9 bases. Germline V lookup: CDR1 MDHEN, CDR2 SYDVKM. V trimming: 6 bases; J trimming: 7 bases; junction bases outside the gene matches: 9. The CDR3 contains 14 residues.

V usage is TRBV5-5 and J usage is TRBJ2-7, with D unresolved. Per germline, CDR1 SGHKS and CDR2 YYEKEE (reference sequence). Trimming took 2 bases from V and 2 from J, leaving 14 bases between them. This CDR3 region has 15 residues. CDR3: CASSLEGQATYEQYF. The CDR3 nucleotides are TGTGCCAGCAGCTTAGAAGGTCAGGCCACCTACGAGCAGTACTTC.

This clonotype appeared a few times. One end of the junction is discordant with germline, which a read error may explain. The chain joins TRBV7-7 to TRBJ2-3, with 8 bases lining up with TRBD2. The CDR3 contains 15 residues. Per the germline V gene, CDR1 is SSHAT and CDR2 is FNYEAQ (reference sequence). The CDR3 region is CASSSLAGPTDTQYF. In nucleotides, the CDR3 is TGTGCTAGCAGCTCCTTAGCGGGACCCACAGATACGCAGTATTTT.

This clonotype has just a few counts. This sequence joins TRBV6-5 and TRBJ2-2; D not certain. Trimming left V 6 bases short and J 3 bases short, with 8 bases between. Germline CDR1 reads MNHEY; CDR2 reads SVGAGI. The CDR3 is 13 amino acids. In DNA, the CDR3 is TGTGCCAGCAGCCCCCGGGACACCGGGGAGCTGTTTTTT. Translated: CASSPRDTGELFF.

The rearrangement links TRBV7-9 to TRBJ2-1; a possible D gene is TRBD2 (6 bases). Germline CDR1 and CDR2: SEHNR and FQNEAQ (reference sequence). The V gene lost 1 base and the J gene lost 7 bases, with 14 bases spanning the gap. This CDR3 has 15 residues. CDR3 nucleotide sequence: TGTGCCAGCAGCTTAGTGGAGGGCCGCGTTAATGAGCAGTTCTTC. Translated, it gives CASSLVEGRVNEQFF.

This clonotype showed up just a few times. The V gene is TRBV7-2, the J gene TRBJ1-6; 7 nucleotides align to TRBD1. The J segment lost 14 bases and the V segment lost 6 bases, leaving 10 bases of the junction unmatched. Germline-derived CDR1 and CDR2 are SGHTA and FQGNSA. This CDR3 region has 13 residues. The CDR3 nucleotides read TGTGCCAGCAGTCATTACCTCGACAGGGCCCTCCACTTT. Translating gives CASSHYLDRALHF.

The chain joins TRBV12-3 or TRBV12-4 to TRBJ2-7, with TRBD2 matching over 11 bases. CDR3 length equals 17 residues. Trimming at V came to 4 bases and at J to 7 bases, leaving 15 bases not matched to a gene. CDR3 amino acids: CASSSNPGTSGLREQYF. The CDR3 bases are TGTGCCAGCAGTTCAAACCCAGGGACTAGCGGTCTTCGGGAGCAGTACTTC.

This clonotype was detected only a few times. A much bigger clone sits one base away, suggesting this may be a read error. V and J are TRBV7-9 and TRBJ2-7; D ambiguous. V was clipped by 4 bases and J by 5 bases, with 6 bases between them. The CDR3 length is 11 residues. The germline V gene encodes CDR1 SEHNR and CDR2 FQNEAQ (reference sequence). CDR3 protein: CASSYFDEQYF. In DNA form, the CDR3 reads TGTGCCAGCAGCTACTTCGACGAGCAGTACTTC.

This chain uses TRBV5-1 with TRBJ2-5; either TRBD1 or TRBD2 may fit D (6 bases each). There are 15 residues in the CDR3. Germline CDR1 reads SGHRS; CDR2 reads YFSETQ. The germline V and J ends were trimmed by 0 bases and 1 base, with 10 bases remaining between them. The chain's CDR3 is CASSLGGALQETQYF. The CDR3 DNA is TGCGCCAGCAGCTTGGGGGGGGCGCTCCAAGAGACCCAGTACTTC.

In this sample, this clonotype turned up many times. This chain uses TRBV20-1 with TRBJ1-5; 8 bases line up with TRBD1. Unmatched junction bases numbered 19, after V lost 4 bases and J lost 5 bases. The CDR3 is 18 residues long. The germline V gene has CDR1 DFQATT and CDR2 SNEGSKA (reference sequence). The CDR3 DNA reads TGCAGTGCTATCGGGCAGGGGGCTAATTTCGGACCTTATCAGCCCCAGCATTTT. Amino acid sequence: CSAIGQGANFGPYQPQHF.

This chain connects TRBV6-5 to TRBJ1-4, with D possibly TRBD1 on 6 matching bases. The CDR3 has 14 residues. Trimming left V 6 bases short and J 13 bases short, with 21 bases between. Germline values: CDR1 MNHEY, CDR2 SVGAGI. CDR3 loop: CASSRGIGGKGLFF. The CDR3 DNA sequence: TGTGCCAGCAGCCGCGGCATAGGGGGAAAGGGACTGTTTTTT.

This clonotype was counted at least ten times. The chain joins TRBV7-3 to TRBJ1-1; D uncertain. The CDR3 is made up of 13 amino acids. Per germline, CDR1 SGHTA and CDR2 FQGTGA. Between the trimmed V and J ends, which lost 3 bases and 2 bases, there was a span of 7 bases. The CDR3, as DNA: TGTGCCAGCAGCTTTTCACGAAACACTGAAGCTTTCTTT. The encoded protein is CASSFSRNTEAFF.

This clonotype was observed a few times. This sequence joins TRBV4-2 and TRBJ1-1; 7 bases agree with TRBD1. The V and J ends lost 0 bases and 1 base, in that order; junction bases with no gene match: 2. This CDR3 contains 15 residues. Germline values: CDR1 LGHNA, CDR2 YNFKEQ. CDR3 amino acids: CASSQDRGQNTEAFF. The CDR3 coding sequence is TGTGCCAGCAGCCAAGATAGGGGGCAGAACACTGAAGCTTTCTTT.

This clonotype has at least ten counts. The genes are TRBV5-1 and TRBJ1-1; 8 bases align to TRBD1. CDR1 is SGHRS, CDR2 YFSETQ, per germline. Trimming took 5 bases from V and 1 from J; bases not matched to a gene: 1. CDR3 size: 13 residues. CDR3 sequence (DNA): TGCGCCAGCAGTACAGGGGGGAACACTGAAGCTTTCTTT. Protein: CASSTGGNTEAFF.

In its sample, this clonotype was seen many times. The chain recombines TRBV6-6 with TRBJ2-7; 12 bases align to TRBD2. Per germline, CDR1 MNHNY and CDR2 SVGAGI (reference sequence). This CDR3 has 14 residues. The trim removed 6 bases at V and 7 bases at J, leaving 7 bases unmatched. The CDR3 nucleotides are TGTGCCAGCAGGTCCGATACTAGCGGGAGGGAGCAGTACTTC. Protein product: CASRSDTSGREQYF.

This clonotype was seen only a few times. This chain links TRBV4-1 with TRBJ2-7; no definite D call. CDR1 and CDR2 (germline): MGHRA, YSYEKL. The CDR3 contains 16 residues. The V end was cut by 2 bases, the J end by 0 bases, with 14 bases between. This CDR3 is CASSQPLRDRSYEQYF. The DNA of the CDR3 is TGCGCCAGCAGCCAACCATTAAGAGACCGCTCCTACGAGCAGTACTTC.

This clonotype has at least ten counts. One junction end disagrees with the germline gene, perhaps due to a read error. DNA for the CDR3: TGTGCCAGCAGATCAGCGGGATTCGACTTGGATTTT. Amino acids: CASRSAGFDLDF. The V call is TRBV6-2 or TRBV6-3, the J call TRBJ2-3; 7 nucleotides line up with TRBD2. Germline V lookup: CDR1 MNHEY, CDR2 SVGEGT. The CDR3 sequence is 12 residues long.

This clonotype turned up a few times. The chain has TRBV5-5 and TRBJ1-4; possible D gene TRBD1, 6 bases. V shed 4 bases and J shed 4 bases, with 14 bases lying between them. Looked up from germline, CDR1 is SGHKS and CDR2 is YYEKEE (reference sequence). The CDR3 sequence is 15 residues long. CDR3 protein: CASSTSGGGNEKLFF. The CDR3 bases are TGTGCCAGCAGCACCTCCGGGGGCGGTAATGAAAAACTGTTTTTT.